This T cell receptor beta chain derives from a study of T-cell memory formation after mild COVID-19. It was 5'RACE with constant-segment primers that produced the TCR alpha and TCR beta cDNA libraries, which carried sample barcodes and UMIs. TCRdb redid the calling of the 5' RACE reads with MiXCR, one entry per CDR3 protein. This table holds 70,000 to 95,000 distinct CDR3 sequences, roughly 12% found once. Looked up from germline, CDR1 is MNHEY and CDR2 is SVGAGI. Trimming shortened V by 2 bases and J by 6 bases, and 10 bases separated the two germline ends. The CDR3 has 14 residues. As regards this clonotype: The antigen is unknown.

General observations from the study: A subset of responding clones appeared in pre-infection memory, suggesting cross-reactive memory joined. Contracting clones from day 15 to 85 had balanced CD4/CD8; later expanders favoured CD4+. Contracting CD4+ clones lay largely in CM and EM, with CD8+ ones residing in EMRA.

The sample was PBMCs or a T cell subset sorted from them (not recorded which). The sequence was obtained from a man aged 18 to 30 who had mild COVID-19 (a few samples of this study predate the infection). Cell type and time point are not known. This sequence joins TRBV6-5 and TRBJ2-2; unclear D gene. In nucleotides, the CDR3 is TGTGCCAGCAGTTACGGCACGAGTTCCGGGGAGCTGTTTTTT. Encoded protein: CASSYGTSSGELFF.